This T cell receptor beta chain was recovered during a study of monozygotic twins with inflammatory bowel disease. Germline V gives CDR1 ENHRY, CDR2 SYGVKD. This CDR3 comprises 16 residues. TCRdb reanalyzed the 5' RACE reads and collapses them to one entry per CDR3 protein, without DNA. The record lists about 380,000 distinct CDR3 sequences, of which the ten most abundant hold just over 2.5%. The sequence came from a human donor with ulcerative colitis or Crohn's disease, or a healthy co-twin of an affected twin (not recorded which). The rearrangement uses TRBV10-3 and TRBJ2-3; no DNA is available, so the TRBD1 call from TCRdb remains unchecked. Sequenced sample: blood. CDR3 region: CAIRPGQGAGTDTQYF.